Sequencing of this T cell receptor (beta chain) was carried out in a study of long-term antiretroviral therapy in people with HIV. Whole-study findings and limits: Blood specimens, gathered between about 2003 and 2017, were possibly obtained under older ART regimens. Clones expanded before ART dominated the repertoire at all time points.

Of note for this clone: Its target is unknown.

All donors provided no fewer than one pre-ART and no fewer than two post-ART PBMC samples. Participants who had HIV were, without exception, treated in the United States. The assay used was immunoSEQ (version v3.0), run at survey level. Generated by immunoSEQ multiplex PCR, the TCRdb table keeps only in-frame clones and is missing some. The sample has about 22,000 clones, less than 85% seen once. The sample consisted of unsorted PBMCs, taken less than 1.8 years before starting antiretroviral therapy. The origin of this receptor is a woman in her thirties or forties with HIV.

CDR3 DNA: TGTGCCAGCAGTGACGACAGGACCGCTAACCTAAACATTCAGTACTTC. Residues: CASSDDRTANLNIQYF. J is TRBJ2-4 and V is TRBV6-1, with D perhaps matching TRBD1 (6 bases). In germline, CDR1 is MNHNS, CDR2 SASEGT. The CDR3 extends over 16 amino acids. The V end was cut by 3 bases, the J end by 6 bases, with 18 bases between.